The 22 T cell receptor beta chains reported below all come from one sample, sequenced in a study of CD8+ T cells in alopecia areata (dated by TCRdb to about 2018). Library prep was done by the immunoSEQ multiplex PCR assay. RNA was extracted from all samples and reverse transcribed into cDNA as template for TCR sequencing. TCRdb re-hosts the immuneACCESS table, in-frame sequences only. Its copies lack some clones; in the studies checked, an unresolved V gene accounts for under half of them, and the cause for the rest is not known. Across this sample there are about 270,000 clones, with about 62% seen only once. Of the sample, about 0.9% falls within the top ten clones. The treatment or condition label for this specimen denotes: oral pan-JAK inhibitor, 5-10 mg twice daily. Specimen: CD4+ T cells sorted from blood, collected at week 52, from a patient treated with tofacitinib. The receptor source for this set is a human donor with alopecia areata.

The sample holds a few counts of this clone. The chain employs TRBV9 and TRBJ1-1; D is undetermined. CDR3 length: 15 residues. The V gene's germline CDR1 is SGDLS and CDR2 YYNGEE. The ends were cut back, 0 bases at V and 1 base at J, with 10 bases in the middle. The CDR3 region has the DNA TGTGCCAGCAGCGTAGTGGCCAGCCGGAACACTGAAGCTTTCTTT. This encodes CASSVVASRNTEAFF.

The chain joins TRBV10-3 to TRBJ2-3; D is tentatively TRBD1 or TRBD2 (6 bases each). V was trimmed by 4 bases and J by 5 bases, leaving 10 bases between them. CDR1 is ENHRY and CDR2 is SYGVKD in the germline V gene. The CDR3 loop spans 13 amino acids. CDR3 loop: CAISGGAEDTQYF. In DNA, the CDR3 is TGTGCCATCAGTGGGGGGGCCGAAGATACGCAGTATTTT.

A few counts support this clone. This sequence joins TRBV6-1 and TRBJ2-3, with D possibly being TRBD1 (6 bases). The V end was cut by 7 bases, the J end by 2 bases, with 10 bases between. The CDR3 runs 13 residues. Germline V gene lookup returns CDR1 MNHNS and CDR2 SASEGT. The CDR3 DNA is TGTGCCAGCACCCGGACAGACACAGATACGCAGTATTTT. Amino acids: CASTRTDTDTQYF.

This clone was observed a handful of times. J is TRBJ2-1 and V is TRBV7-7, with D tentatively TRBD2 (6 bases). CDR1 is SSHAT and CDR2 is FNYEAQ in the germline V gene (reference sequence). The CDR3 is made up of 13 amino acids. The chain's CDR3 is CASGPISYNEQFF. The CDR3 DNA is TGTGCTAGCGGACCGATCTCCTACAATGAGCAGTTCTTC.

The CDR3 nucleotides read TGTGCCACCAGACAGGGGGACTACGAGCAGTACTTC. As protein: CATRQGDYEQYF. The rearrangement joins TRBV15 to TRBJ2-7; 8 bases map to TRBD1. The CDR3 contains 12 residues. V trimming: 6 bases; J trimming: 3 bases; junction bases outside the gene matches: 1. Germline lookup yields CDR1 LNHNV and CDR2 YYDKDF (reference sequence).

This sequence joins TRBV30 and TRBJ2-5; 7 nucleotides align to TRBD1. The CDR3 runs to 13 residues. The germline CDR1 and CDR2 sequences are GTSNPN and SVGIG (reference sequence). With 2 bases clipped from V and 5 bases from J, the junction kept 5 bases outside the gene matches. The CDR3: CAWSSTGSETQYF. In DNA, the CDR3 is TGTGCCTGGAGTTCGACAGGGAGCGAGACCCAGTACTTC.

The rearrangement joins TRBV5-1 to TRBJ1-6, with a tentative D call TRBD1 (5 bases). The V end lost 4 bases, the J end lost 5 bases, and 16 bases lay between the germline ends. The CDR3 has 16 residues. Germline CDR1 and CDR2: SGHRS and YFSETQ. Here the CDR3 reads CASSLLAGTDNSPLHF. For the CDR3, the DNA is TGCGCCAGCAGCCTGCTCGCCGGGACGGATAATTCACCCCTCCACTTT. The entire variable domain, with the rest obtained from reference TRBV5-1 and TRBJ1-6, is as follows: KAGVTQTPRYLIKTRGQQVTLSCSPISGHRSVSWYQQTPGQGLQFLFEYFSETQRNKGNFPGRFSGRQFSNSRSEMNVSTLELGDSALYLCASSLLAGTDNSPLHFGNGTRLTVT.

This clone was counted only a few times. This chain links TRBV7-2 with TRBJ2-7; 10 bases align to TRBD1. The CDR3 extends over 14 amino acids. The V gene's germline CDR1 is SGHTA and CDR2 FQGNSA. Trimming cost V 6 bases and J 4 bases; bases outside gene matches: 6. CDR3 bases: TGTGCCAGCAGTCCCGGGACAGGGGTGTACGAGCAGTACTTC. It yields the protein CASSPGTGVYEQYF.

V usage is TRBV6-5 and J usage is TRBJ2-7; D is perhaps TRBD2 (6 bases). The CDR3 sequence is 15 residues long. Germline loops: CDR1 MNHEY, CDR2 SVGAGI. The V and J ends lost 6 bases and 2 bases respectively, with 17 bases between them. The CDR3 sequence is CASRDLSGLTYEQYF. CDR3 in DNA: TGTGCCAGCAGGGACTTGAGCGGGCTCACCTACGAGCAGTACTTC.

This rearrangement joins TRBV7-2 to TRBJ2-4; 7 bases map to TRBD1. The junction had 7 bases not matched to a gene; V was cut back by 5 bases and J by 6 bases. The CDR3 covers 14 residues. Germline CDR1 reads SGHTA; CDR2 reads FQGNSA. CDR3 sequence: CASSRRQGGNIQYF. CDR3 nucleotide sequence: TGTGCCAGCAGCCGACGACAGGGTGGAAACATTCAGTACTTC.

This clone has more than one count but fewer than ten. The CDR3 DNA reads as TGCAGCGTTTGCACTAGCGGGAACCAAGAGACCCAGTACTTC. Translated, it gives CSVCTSGNQETQYF. This chain uses TRBV29-1 with TRBJ2-5; 10 nucleotides align to TRBD2. J lost 0 bases, V lost 5 bases, and 3 bases had no gene match. This CDR3 is built from 14 residues. Germline CDR1 and CDR2: SQVTM and ANQGSEA.

The gene calls are TRBV30 and TRBJ2-1; TRBD2 agrees at 8 bases. The CDR3 sequence is 15 residues long. Germline V gene lookup returns CDR1 GTSNPN and CDR2 SVGIG (reference sequence). V lost 0 bases to trimming and J lost 7 bases; unmatched junction nucleotides: 8. For the CDR3, the DNA is TGTGCCTGGAGTGTACACGGGGGGGCTTGGAATGAGCAGTTCTTC. Protein sequence: CAWSVHGGAWNEQFF.

This rearrangement joins TRBV6-6 to TRBJ2-7; TRBD2 matches at 8 bases. The germline V gene has CDR1 MNHNY and CDR2 SVGAGI (reference sequence). The CDR3 is 15 amino acids. The V segment lost 8 bases and the J segment 0 bases; nucleotides outside the gene matches: 9. For the CDR3, the DNA is TGTGCCAGCCGGGGAGGGCGGGGGGCCTCCTACGAGCAGTACTTC. This codes for CASRGGRGASYEQYF.

The chain uses TRBV7-3 and TRBJ2-1; D might be TRBD1 or TRBD2, each matching 6 bases. The CDR3 is 15 amino acids. Deletions cut 2 bases from V and 6 bases from J, with 14 bases between. In germline, CDR1 is SGHTA, CDR2 FQGTGA. CDR3 loop: CASSLLGGLSNEQFF. CDR3 nucleotide sequence: TGTGCCAGCAGCTTACTGGGGGGCCTAAGCAATGAGCAGTTCTTC.

This rearrangement joins TRBV29-1 to TRBJ2-6; D remains unclear. The CDR3 is made up of 15 amino acids. The germline V gene encodes CDR1 SQVTM and CDR2 ANQGSEA. Trimming pared 0 bases from V and 1 base from J, leaving 7 bases between. This CDR3 is CSVEDPVSGANVLTF. DNA of the CDR3: TGCAGCGTTGAAGACCCAGTTTCTGGGGCCAACGTCCTGACTTTC.

The V and J genes are TRBV11-3 and TRBJ2-1; TRBD1 aligns across 9 bases. Per germline, CDR1 SGHNT and CDR2 YENEEA. Germline trimming cut 5 bases from V and 8 bases from J; bases unmatched to any gene: 10. This CDR3 is 15 amino acids long. CDR3 sequence reads: CASSPGQGRFHEQFF. The CDR3 DNA is TGTGCCAGCAGCCCCGGACAGGGGAGGTTCCATGAGCAGTTCTTC.

The V call is TRBV5-1, the J call TRBJ2-3, with D uncertain. Germline loops: CDR1 SGHRS, CDR2 YFSETQ. V was trimmed by 0 bases and J by 1 base, leaving 9 bases between them. The CDR3 is 15 residues long. The CDR3 nucleotides read TGCGCCAGCAGCTTGGGTCGCGCAGGCACAGATACGCAGTATTTT. This codes for CASSLGRAGTDTQYF.

This clone was observed at least ten times. This chain links TRBV15 with TRBJ1-2; possibly TRBD1 for D (5 bases). V dropped 3 bases and J dropped 1 base, with 6 bases sitting between them. The CDR3 runs to 13 residues. The germline V gene encodes CDR1 LNHNV and CDR2 YYDKDF (reference sequence). Here the CDR3 reads CATSRDINYGYTF. The CDR3 DNA follows: TGTGCCACCAGCAGGGACATTAACTATGGCTACACCTTC.

J is TRBJ2-7 and V is TRBV25-1; TRBD1 might be the D (6 bases). CDR3 size: 13 residues. V was trimmed by 4 bases and J by 4 bases, leaving 11 bases between them. The germline V gene encodes CDR1 MGHDK and CDR2 SYGVNS. CDR3 sequence: CASSGVGGYEQYF. In DNA, the CDR3 is TGTGCCAGCAGTGGGGTAGGGGGTTACGAGCAGTACTTC.

The chain has TRBV6-5 and TRBJ2-7; TRBD1 aligns across 9 bases. The junction had 6 bases not matched to a gene; V was cut back by 6 bases and J by 6 bases. The CDR3 has 13 residues. Per the germline V gene, CDR1 is MNHEY and CDR2 is SVGAGI. The CDR3 region has the DNA TGTGCCAGCAGACGGACAGGGGCGGGCGAGCAGTACTTC. This gives the protein CASRRTGAGEQYF.

This clone appeared a few times. The rearrangement joins TRBV12-5 to TRBJ1-5; TRBD1 might be the D (6 bases). Trimming shortened V by 1 base and J by 2 bases, and 6 bases separated the two germline ends. The CDR3 length is 14 residues. The V gene's germline CDR1 is LGHNT and CDR2 FRNRAP. In DNA form, the CDR3 reads TGTGCTAGTGGTTTGGGACAGGGCAATCAGCCCCAGCATTTT. Encoded protein: CASGLGQGNQPQHF.

This clone showed up many times. The chain recombines TRBV5-6 with TRBJ2-2; D not certain. Germline V lookup: CDR1 SGHDT, CDR2 YYEEEE. The CDR3 sequence is 14 residues long. Trimming shortened V by 0 bases and J by 1 base, and 4 bases separated the two germline ends. This chain's CDR3 is CASSLGWNTGELFF. The DNA of the CDR3 is TGTGCCAGCAGCTTGGGGTGGAACACCGGGGAGCTGTTTTTT.